This is a list of T cell receptor beta chains from one sample in a study of cytomegalovirus exposure and HLA in healthy donors. Sequencing used immunoSEQ multiplex PCR; TCRdb keeps in-frame clones, though not all of them. The sample has approximately 120,000 clones, around 94% seen once. The sample comprised PBMCs. The receptors here all came from a woman between 18 and 29 years old in good health and CMV-seronegative. Each CDR3 is given with its conserved first and last residue. Fields, in order: CDR3 DNA, CDR3 protein, V gene, J gene, D gene, clone size. A D gene is named only where the DNA matches it firmly. Clone size appears in some rows only: once, few, many, or a class for an expanded clone.

TGCGCCAGCAGCTGGGGACAGGACCTCGGTGAGCAGTTCTTC,CASSWGQDLGEQFF,TRBV5-1,TRBJ2-1,TRBD1,.
TGTGCCAGCTCACCTGATGGCAACTCCTACGAGCAGTACTTC,CASSPDGNSYEQYF,TRBV18,TRBJ2-7,.,.
TGTGCCAGCAGTTTAATGAACCTGAGAGCGGGTCATCAGGCCCAGCATTTT,CASSLMNLRAGHQAQHF,TRBV28,TRBJ1-5,.,once
TGCGCCAGCAGCCAAGATCTTGGAGAGCGGAGGACCTACGAGCAGTACTTC,CASSQDLGERRTYEQYF,TRBV4-1,TRBJ2-7,.,.
TGCGCCAGCAGCTGGGGGACTAGCGGGAGTGAGACCCAGTACTTC,CASSWGTSGSETQYF,TRBV5-1,TRBJ2-5,TRBD2,.
TGCGCCAGCAGCCAAGATCCAGGGCCTAACTATGGCTACACCTTC,CASSQDPGPNYGYTF,TRBV4-1,TRBJ1-2,.,.
TGTGCCAGCAGCTTTGGGCCCTTGGGGGCAGGGGCCAACGTCCTGACTTTC,CASSFGPLGAGANVLTF,TRBV5-6,TRBJ2-6,.,few
TGCGCCAGCAGATCAAGGACAGGGGACTATGGCTACACCTTC,CASRSRTGDYGYTF,TRBV10-2,TRBJ1-2,TRBD1,few
TGTGCCAGCAGACGCGACACCCTCCCTGAAGCTTTCTTT,CASRRDTLPEAFF,TRBV2,TRBJ1-1,.,.
TGTGCCAGCAGCTTAGAGGGGGCGAGGAACACTGAAGCTTTCTTT,CASSLEGARNTEAFF,TRBV5-4,TRBJ1-1,TRBD1,.
TGTGCCAGCAGCTTAGTACCGGGCAGGGGGCACACTGAAGCTTTCTTT,CASSLVPGRGHTEAFF,TRBV7-6,TRBJ1-1,TRBD1,.
TGTGCCAGCAGTAGGGGCCTAAGCTCCTACAATGAGCAGTTCTTC,CASSRGLSSYNEQFF,TRBV2,TRBJ2-1,.,once
TGTGCCAGCAGCCTAGACGGACAGGGGCCCTACAATGAGCAGTTCTTC,CASSLDGQGPYNEQFF,TRBV11-3,TRBJ2-1,TRBD1,.
TGTGCCAGCAGCTTACTCCGGGAAACTGAAGCTTTCTTT,CASSLLRETEAFF,TRBV7-3,TRBJ1-1,.,.
TGTGCCAGCAGCTCTCTCAGGGGGGCTGAGACCCAGTACTTC,CASSSLRGAETQYF,TRBV7-9,TRBJ2-5,.,.
TGTGCCAGCAGTGACAGGGGGAACACCATATATTTT,CASSDRGNTIYF,TRBV2,TRBJ1-3,TRBD1,.
TGCAGCGTTGATGGAGTCCAAGCGGGCGAAAAACTGTTTTTT,CSVDGVQAGEKLFF,TRBV29-1,TRBJ1-4,.,.
TGTGCCAGCAGCTTAGCTTCGTCCAGGGCCGCCTACGAGCAGTACTTC,CASSLASSRAAYEQYF,TRBV11-2,TRBJ2-7,.,.
TGTGCCAGCAGTTACGCATCGGGACAAACTGGAAACACCATATATTTT,CASSYASGQTGNTIYF,TRBV6-5,TRBJ1-3,.,.
TGTGCCTGGGCCCGACAGGGCAATCAGCCCCAGCATTTT,CAWARQGNQPQHF,TRBV30,TRBJ1-5,.,once
TGTGCCAGCATGGCTACTAGCGGGACGCGGGCCGAGCAGTTCTTC,CASMATSGTRAEQFF,TRBV2,TRBJ2-1,TRBD2,.
TGTGCCAGCAGCTCCTGGCTCGGCTACACCTTC,CASSSWLGYTF,TRBV6-5,TRBJ1-2,.,.
TGTGCCAGCAGGAGAGCTCAAGAGACCCAGTACTTC,CASRRAQETQYF,TRBV28,TRBJ2-5,.,once
TGCGCCAGCAGTGAGTCCCGGAATCAGCCCCAGCATTTT,CASSESRNQPQHF,TRBV10-1,TRBJ1-5,.,.
TGTGCCAGCAGCCAGGCCCTATATGGCTACACCTTC,CASSQALYGYTF,TRBV5-6,TRBJ1-2,.,once
TGTGCCTGGAGCCTAAGCCGGACTAGCGGGAGTCCTACCGAGCAGTACTTC,CAWSLSRTSGSPTEQYF,TRBV30,TRBJ2-7,TRBD2,.
TGTGCCAGCAGTCAGGACAGGACGCGCAATCAGCCCCAGCATTTT,CASSQDRTRNQPQHF,TRBV7-8,TRBJ1-5,TRBD1,.
TGTGCCAGCAGCGCGGGGGACATTGGCTACACCTTC,CASSAGDIGYTF,TRBV5-6,TRBJ1-2,.,once
TGCGCCAGCAGTGAGTCGGTAGAGGGTACGCAGTATTTT,CASSESVEGTQYF,TRBV10-1,TRBJ2-3,.,.
TGTGCCAGCAGCTCCAGAAAGGACCCACAGGCTAATGAAAAACTGTTTTTT,CASSSRKDPQANEKLFF,TRBV13,TRBJ1-4,.,.
TGTGCCAGCAGCTCCGACAGGACCTACGAGCAGTACTTC,CASSSDRTYEQYF,TRBV6-5,TRBJ2-7,.,few
TGTGCCAGCAGCTCTGGAGGAACTAATGAAAAACTGTTTTTT,CASSSGGTNEKLFF,TRBV6-1,TRBJ1-4,.,.
TGTGCCAGCAGTGCTACCCGGACACGCCGCTCCTACGAGCAGTACTTC,CASSATRTRRSYEQYF,TRBV6-1,TRBJ2-7,.,.
TGTGCCAGCAGACGAACAGGGGGCGACTATGGCTACACCTTC,CASRRTGGDYGYTF,TRBV28,TRBJ1-2,TRBD1,.
TGTGCCTGGAACCCTAGCGGGAGCCACGCGGAGACCCAGTACTTC,CAWNPSGSHAETQYF,TRBV30,TRBJ2-5,TRBD2,once
TGTGCCAGCACCCCCTCCCCTTTCACTGAAGCTTTCTTT,CASTPSPFTEAFF,TRBV28,TRBJ1-1,.,.
TGTGCCAGCGGTGGGGCAGGGCTCTACGAGCAGTACTTC,CASGGAGLYEQYF,TRBV6-1,TRBJ2-7,.,.
TGTGCCAGCAGCTGGACAGTTTCCGAAGCTTTCTTT,CASSWTVSEAFF,TRBV5-6,TRBJ1-1,.,once
TGTGCCAGCTCACCACCGACAGGGGGCCTCTATGGCTACACCTTC,CASSPPTGGLYGYTF,TRBV18,TRBJ1-2,TRBD1,.
TGTGCCAGCAGCCTACCCGGGACAGGTATCAACGAGCAGTACTTC,CASSLPGTGINEQYF,TRBV5-4,TRBJ2-7,TRBD1,many
TGTGCCAGCAGCGGAGAGGACAGAATATACAATGAGCAGTTCTTC,CASSGEDRIYNEQFF,TRBV5-5,TRBJ2-1,.,.
TGTGCCAGTAGTATTGGTGGCGGGGGCTCCTACGAGCAGTACTTC,CASSIGGGGSYEQYF,TRBV19,TRBJ2-7,TRBD2,once
TGTGCCAGCAGCTATGGACAAAACTACGAGCAGTACTTC,CASSYGQNYEQYF,TRBV7-3,TRBJ2-7,.,once
TGTGCCAGCACCCTTAATACAGGGACAGCTAGCGACAATGAGCAGTTCTTC,CASTLNTGTASDNEQFF,TRBV2,TRBJ2-1,.,.
TGTGCCAGCAGCCAAGGGACTAGCGTTAAGCAAGAGACCCAGTACTTC,CASSQGTSVKQETQYF,TRBV4-2,TRBJ2-5,TRBD2,.
TGTGCCAGCAGTGAGGGGCGGACCAGCACAGATACGCAGTATTTT,CASSEGRTSTDTQYF,TRBV6-4,TRBJ2-3,.,.
TGTGCCAGCAGCGTAGCGGCAGGTCACTCCTACGAGCAGTACTTC,CASSVAAGHSYEQYF,TRBV9,TRBJ2-7,.,.
TGTGCCAGCAGCCAAGAGCGGGGGGGCCAAGAGACCCAGTACTTC,CASSQERGGQETQYF,TRBV4-1,TRBJ2-5,TRBD2,once
TGTGCCAGCAGTTACTCTGGCATCACCTACGAGCAGTACTTC,CASSYSGITYEQYF,TRBV6-5,TRBJ2-7,.,.
TGTGCCAGCAGCTTCGGACAGGGAAGGGGTGAAAAACTGTTTTTT,CASSFGQGRGEKLFF,TRBV7-9,TRBJ1-4,TRBD1,.
TGTGCCATCAGTGCACAGGACAATGAGCAGTTCTTC,CAISAQDNEQFF,TRBV10-3,TRBJ2-1,.,.
TGTGCCAGCAGCTTGGACAGCTATGGCTACACCTTC,CASSLDSYGYTF,TRBV7-2,TRBJ1-2,.,once
TGTGCCAGCAGCGTAGTGACAGTGGTAGGACGTCTTGAAGCTTTCTTT,CASSVVTVVGRLEAFF,TRBV9,TRBJ1-1,.,.
TGCGCCAGCAGCTTGGCCGGGGCAGGGGCTAACACAGATACGCAGTATTTT,CASSLAGAGANTDTQYF,TRBV5-1,TRBJ2-3,.,.